The 8 T cell receptor beta chains below all came from one sample that was sequenced in a study of blood T cell repertoires in COVID-19. TCRdb keeps only in-frame clones here, not all; method: immunoSEQ multiplex PCR. The sample carries about 220,000 clones, over 75% recorded once. Material: peripheral blood. Receptors were obtained from a human donor in a cohort sampled during active COVID-19.

The chain employs TRBV19 and TRBJ2-5; TRBD2 agrees at 12 bases. Per germline, CDR1 LNHDA and CDR2 SQIVND (reference sequence). The V and J ends lost 5 bases and 2 bases, in that order; junction bases with no gene match: 6. This CDR3 comprises 16 residues. Here the CDR3 reads CASSRGLAGTQETQYF. CDR3 DNA: TGTGCCAGTAGTCGAGGACTAGCGGGAACACAAGAGACCCAGTACTTC.

V and J are TRBV6-1 and TRBJ1-5, with D perhaps TRBD1 (6 bases). V was clipped by 7 bases and J by 5 bases, with 15 bases between them. Germline CDR1 and CDR2: MNHNS and SASEGT. CDR3 length equals 14 residues. CDR3 nucleotide sequence: TGTGCCAGCACCTCCCGGACAGAGTATCAGCCCCAGCATTTT. Translating gives CASTSRTEYQPQHF.

The chain is built from TRBV7-9 and TRBJ1-1; the D is unclear. The CDR3 totals 12 residues. CDR1 SEHNR and CDR2 FQNEAQ come from the germline V gene (reference sequence). V was clipped by 5 bases and J by 2 bases, with 6 bases between them. The CDR3 sequence: CASSRANTEAFF. Here the CDR3 DNA reads TGTGCCAGCAGCAGAGCTAACACTGAAGCTTTCTTT.

A word on this clone: Other DNA variants within this sample encode the same CDR3. This rearrangement joins TRBV6-5 to TRBJ1-2; maybe TRBD1 (5 bases). Germline V gene sequence: CDR1 MNHEY, CDR2 SVGAGI. The CDR3 has 11 residues. Trimming cost V 4 bases and J 5 bases, with 5 bases left between them. CDR3: CASSSGYGYTF. In DNA, the CDR3 is TGTGCCAGCAGTTCAGGGTATGGCTACACCTTC.

The chain employs TRBV6-1 and TRBJ2-3, with 9 bases fitting TRBD1. The CDR3 extends over 15 amino acids. Per germline, CDR1 MNHNS and CDR2 SASEGT. The trim removed 0 bases at V and 3 bases at J, leaving 1 base unmatched. The CDR3 loop reads CASSEAQGATDTQYF. As DNA, the CDR3 is TGTGCCAGCAGTGAAGCACAGGGGGCAACAGATACGCAGTATTTT.

The V gene is TRBV18, the J gene TRBJ2-5; TRBD2 matches at 9 bases. Germline CDR1 and CDR2: KGHSH and LQKENI. The CDR3 loop spans 14 amino acids. The trim removed 3 bases at V and 4 bases at J, leaving 3 bases unmatched. This chain's CDR3 is CASSPISGGETQYF. CDR3 in DNA: TGTGCCAGCTCACCCATTAGCGGGGGAGAGACCCAGTACTTC.

The J gene is TRBJ2-5, the V gene TRBV5-1, with a weak D call TRBD1 (6 bases). This CDR3 comprises 14 residues. Germline CDR1 SGHRS, CDR2 YFSETQ. Between the trimmed V and J ends, which lost 1 base and 4 bases, there was a span of 11 bases. CDR3 DNA sequence: TGCGCCAGCAGCTTGTCAGGGGTAAGAGAGACCCAGTACTTC. Residues: CASSLSGVRETQYF.

This chain connects TRBV19 to TRBJ1-3; 8 bases are a match to TRBD1. The CDR3 has 14 residues. The germline V gene has CDR1 LNHDA and CDR2 SQIVND (reference sequence). The junction had 6 bases not matched to a gene; V was cut back by 9 bases and J by 2 bases. The CDR3 bases are TGTGCCAGCACCGACAGGGGCGCTGGAAACACCATATATTTT. Translated, it gives CASTDRGAGNTIYF.